The 15 T cell receptor beta chains listed next were all sequenced from one sample in a study of T-cell reconstitution after alpha-beta-depleted transplantation in children. It was with unique molecular identifiers that the TCRbeta library was prepared. MiXCR was run by TCRdb on the PCR reads, yielding one entry per CDR3 protein. The table records around 250,000 distinct CDR3 sequences, over 20% of them present only once. The sample was PBMCs, taken before TCRalphabeta/CD19-depleted stem cell transplant. The receptor source for this set is a girl aged 2 to 9 with Fanconi anemia, due to receive a stem cell transplant.

The chain couples TRBV6-1 to TRBJ2-7; 8 bases are a match to TRBD2. Losses at the gene ends were 8 bases for V and 2 bases for J; bases not matched to a gene: 14. Germline values: CDR1 MNHNS, CDR2 SASEGT. CDR3 length: 16 residues. The CDR3 DNA reads as TGTGCCAGCGGGGGGACGGGAGGGCCTCTCCCCTACGAGCAGTACTTC. It specifies CASGGTGGPLPYEQYF.

This clonotype was seen at least ten times. V usage is TRBV20-1 and J usage is TRBJ1-2, with no clear D. Germline CDR1 and CDR2: DFQATT and SNEGSKA (reference sequence). The length of the CDR3 is 12 residues. The V and J ends lost 3 bases and 0 bases respectively, with 5 bases between them. CDR3 sequence reads: CSASAANYGYTF. The CDR3 region has the DNA TGCAGTGCTAGTGCGGCTAACTATGGCTACACCTTC.

This clonotype was observed many times. V gene TRBV5-1 combines with J gene TRBJ2-2; 9 positions match TRBD2. Germline V gene lookup returns CDR1 SGHRS and CDR2 YFSETQ. The V segment lost 0 bases and the J segment 3 bases; nucleotides outside the gene matches: 12. The CDR3 is 19 amino acids. CDR3: CASSLAKSSGTFHTGELFF. The CDR3 coding sequence is TGCGCCAGCAGCTTGGCCAAGTCTAGCGGGACCTTCCACACCGGGGAGCTGTTTTTT.

This clonotype was seen at least ten times. V is TRBV29-1 and J is TRBJ2-2; 11 bases map to TRBD1. Germline CDR1 and CDR2: SQVTM and ANQGSEA. CDR3 size: 12 residues. With 6 bases clipped from V and 6 bases from J, the junction kept 0 bases outside the gene matches. CDR3 coding DNA: TGCAGCGTGGACAGGGGGCCCGGGGAGCTGTTTTTT. As protein: CSVDRGPGELFF.

The sample holds many counts of this clonotype. This chain uses TRBV20-1 with TRBJ2-3; D gene uncertain. Germline V gene data show CDR1 as DFQATT and CDR2 as SNEGSKA (reference sequence). Trimming took off 6 bases at V and 0 bases at J, with 10 bases between the two ends. The CDR3 runs 13 residues. CDR3 nucleotides: TGCAGTGCCGCAAACCCTAGCACAGATACGCAGTATTTT. Its translation is CSAANPSTDTQYF.

This clonotype was seen ten or more times. The gene calls are TRBV29-1 and TRBJ2-7; no definite D call. V was shortened by 7 bases and J by 2 bases, with 12 bases between the two germline ends. Germline V gene data show CDR1 as SQVTM and CDR2 as ANQGSEA. This CDR3 region has 12 residues. The CDR3 loop reads CSDLILTYEQYF. The CDR3 DNA reads as TGCAGCGACCTTATACTGACCTACGAGCAGTACTTC.

This clonotype came up many times. This rearrangement joins TRBV19 to TRBJ1-1; tentative D call: TRBD1 (5 bases). Trimming left V 4 bases short and J 2 bases short, with 5 bases between. Germline CDR1 reads LNHDA; CDR2 reads SQIVND (reference sequence). The CDR3 sequence is 12 residues long. The CDR3: CASSRTNTEAFF. The DNA for the CDR3 is TGTGCCAGTAGTAGGACAAACACTGAAGCTTTCTTT.

This clonotype has ten or more counts. V is TRBV9 and J is TRBJ2-1; 10 bases fit TRBD2. Germline-derived CDR1 and CDR2 are SGDLS and YYNGEE. The V gene end was trimmed by 2 bases and the J gene end by 3 bases; junction bases not matched to a gene: 5. This CDR3 contains 16 residues. The CDR3 DNA reads as TGTGCCAGCAGCGTTTCCGGGACTAGCGACTACAATGAGCAGTTCTTC. Protein sequence: CASSVSGTSDYNEQFF.

This clonotype was detected ten times or more. The chain couples TRBV20-1 to TRBJ1-4; possible D gene TRBD1, 6 bases. This CDR3 has 13 amino acids. Germline lookup yields CDR1 DFQATT and CDR2 SNEGSKA (reference sequence). The V end lost 5 bases, the J end lost 8 bases, and 15 bases lay between the germline ends. The CDR3 sequence is CSAFLRGGEKLFF. DNA of the CDR3: TGCAGTGCTTTCCTCAGGGGCGGGGAAAAACTGTTTTTT.

The sample holds many counts of this clonotype. This chain uses TRBV29-1 with TRBJ2-3, with 7 bases that match TRBD1. The germline V gene encodes CDR1 SQVTM and CDR2 ANQGSEA. The V gene end was trimmed by 7 bases and the J gene end by 4 bases; junction bases not matched to a gene: 5. The CDR3 extends over 12 amino acids. CDR3 nucleotides: TGCAGCGAGGCGCAGGGGGCAGATACGCAGTATTTT. Amino acid sequence: CSEAQGADTQYF.

This clonotype was found a few times. The chain carries TRBV20-1 and TRBJ2-7, with 7 positions matching TRBD1. The CDR3 is made up of 13 amino acids. Germline V CDR1 and CDR2: DFQATT, SNEGSKA (reference sequence). The V segment lost 6 bases and the J segment 2 bases; nucleotides outside the gene matches: 7. The CDR3 DNA sequence: TGCAGTGCGCACGAGACAGGGCCCTACGAGCAGTACTTC. Protein sequence: CSAHETGPYEQYF.

This clonotype was seen repeatedly, ten times or more. The chain employs TRBV10-3 and TRBJ1-2; D ambiguous. Germline lookup yields CDR1 ENHRY and CDR2 SYGVKD. The CDR3 spans 13 residues. The V end lost 3 bases, the J end lost 4 bases, and 9 bases lay between the germline ends. The DNA for the CDR3 is TGTGCCATCAGTGATCCCGTGGCCTATGGCTACACCTTC. It yields the protein CAISDPVAYGYTF.

This rearrangement joins TRBV5-6 to TRBJ1-6, with TRBD1 matching 7 bases. The length of the CDR3 is 14 residues. Per the germline V gene, CDR1 is SGHDT and CDR2 is YYEEEE. With V trimmed by 1 base and J by 6 bases, 1 base remained unmatched. The CDR3 DNA reads as TGTGCCAGCAGCTTGCCAGGGGGTAATTCACCCCTCCACTTT. Translation gives CASSLPGGNSPLHF.

This clonotype was detected only a few times. The chain has TRBV29-1 and TRBJ2-1; D remains unclear. Germline lookup yields CDR1 SQVTM and CDR2 ANQGSEA. V lost 7 bases to trimming and J lost 3 bases, with 10 bases between them. The CDR3 is 12 residues long. CDR3 protein: CSGGSHYNEQFF. CDR3 sequence (DNA): TGCAGCGGGGGTAGTCACTACAATGAGCAGTTCTTC.

The chain joins TRBV4-2 to TRBJ2-2; 12 bases are a match to TRBD2. This CDR3 region has 16 residues. V lost 1 base, J lost 6 bases, and 3 bases stayed unmatched. Looked up from germline, CDR1 is LGHNA and CDR2 is YNFKEQ. The DNA of the CDR3 is TGTGCCAGCAGCCAAGCTCTAGCGGGAGGGGCCGGGGAGCTGTTTTTT. It translates to CASSQALAGGAGELFF.